A selection of T cell receptor beta chains follows, all from one sample in a study of radiotherapy plus CTLA-4 blockade in lung cancer. Only in-frame clones appear in the TCRdb table, and some are missing; sequencing was by immunoSEQ multiplex PCR. The sample contains over 75,000 clones, around four fifths of which appear only once. Specimen: peripheral blood, collected from a patient treated with radiotherapy plus ipilimumab. The receptors were gathered from a human donor with non-small cell lung cancer who had stable disease on radiotherapy plus ipilimumab. Both conserved end residues are part of each CDR3. D genes are given only for firm matches.

TRBJ1-6 TRBV7-9 - CASSREGRNSPLHF TGTGCCAGCAGCCGCGAGGGGCGAAATTCACCCCTCCACTTT
TRBJ2-5 TRBV28 - CASSLPEGRETQYF TGTGCCAGCAGTTTACCCGAGGGCAGGGAGACCCAGTACTTC
TRBJ1-4 TRBV7-9 TRBD1 CASSLAMDGQGKGEKLFF TGTGCCAGCAGCTTAGCTATGGATGGACAGGGAAAGGGGGAAAAACTGTTTTTT
TRBJ2-7 TRBV6-5 TRBD1 CASSNGRGLEQYF TGTGCCAGCAGTAACGGCAGGGGGCTCGAGCAGTACTTC
TRBJ2-2 TRBV6-1 TRBD1 CASRGQVNTGELFF TGTGCCAGCAGGGGACAGGTGAACACCGGGGAGCTGTTTTTT
TRBJ2-7 TRBV6-4 TRBD1 CASSELAGQGYEQYF TGTGCCAGCAGTGAATTGGCGGGACAGGGCTACGAGCAGTACTTC
TRBJ1-1 TRBV6-4 - CASSQTGENTEAFF TGTGCCAGCAGCCAGACAGGTGAGAACACTGAAGCTTTCTTT
TRBJ2-7 TRBV28 - CASSDPYEQYF TGTGCCAGCAGTGACCCCTACGAGCAGTACTTC
TRBJ2-2 TRBV11-2 TRBD1 CASSSVWQGATGELFF TGTGCCAGCAGCTCCGTGTGGCAGGGGGCAACCGGGGAGCTGTTTTTT
TRBJ2-7 TRBV7-3 - CATRYEQYF TGTGCCACCCGATACGAGCAGTACTTC
TRBJ1-5 TRBV15 - CATSRDNGRRPQHF TGTGCCACCAGCAGAGATAACGGTCGTCGGCCCCAGCATTTT
TRBJ1-3 TRBV5-1 - CASSLETAGNTIYF TGCGCCAGCAGCTTGGAGACCGCTGGAAACACCATATATTTT
TRBJ1-1 TRBV5-4 - CASSLSWEGTEAFF TGTGCCAGCAGCTTGTCATGGGAAGGCACTGAAGCTTTCTTT
TRBJ1-3 TRBV9 - CASSVGSSGNTIYF TGTGCCAGCAGCGTTGGATCATCCGGAAACACCATATATTTT
TRBJ1-2 TRBV2 - CASTRENYGYTF TGTGCCAGCACGAGGGAAAACTATGGCTACACCTTC